The 24 T cell receptor beta chains below all came from one sample that was sequenced in a study of blood T cell repertoires in COVID-19. Profiled with immunoSEQ multiplex PCR; TCRdb holds only in-frame clones, not every one. The sample has roughly 670,000 clones; 85% to 90% are singletons. The specimen sequenced was peripheral blood. The receptors come from a woman under 30 with acute or convalescent COVID-19.

The chain links TRBV4-1 to TRBJ1-5, with 7 bases lining up with TRBD1. J gave up 6 bases and V 3 bases, and 2 bases lay outside the gene matches. The CDR3 spans 13 residues. Germline V gives CDR1 MGHRA, CDR2 YSYEKL. This CDR3 reads CASSQNRGQPQHF. In DNA form, the CDR3 reads TGCGCCAGCAGCCAGAACAGGGGTCAGCCCCAGCATTTT.

This chain connects TRBV7-8 to TRBJ1-1; D gene uncertain. The CDR3 is 13 residues long. The germline V and J ends were trimmed by 1 base and 1 base, with 4 bases remaining between them. Germline V lookup: CDR1 SGHVS, CDR2 FQNEAQ. CDR3 loop: CASSLERNTEAFF. The CDR3, as DNA: TGTGCCAGCAGCTTAGAGAGGAACACTGAAGCTTTCTTT.

This chain joins TRBV5-1 and TRBJ2-2, with TRBD2 matching over 13 bases. The CDR3 covers 20 residues. Germline lookup yields CDR1 SGHRS and CDR2 YFSETQ. V lost 3 bases, J lost 4 bases, and 15 bases stayed unmatched. CDR3 sequence (DNA): TGCGCCAGCAGCTCAACAGGGGCATCCACTAGCGGGGGGGCCACCGGGGAGCTGTTTTTT. Translating gives CASSSTGASTSGGATGELFF.

The chain joins TRBV7-9 to TRBJ2-5; TRBD2 matches 10 bases. The CDR3 loop spans 15 amino acids. Per germline, CDR1 SEHNR and CDR2 FQNEAQ (reference sequence). The V segment lost 3 bases and the J segment 3 bases; nucleotides outside the gene matches: 4. CDR3 sequence: CASSFGTSEKETQYF. CDR3 coding DNA: TGTGCCAGCAGCTTCGGGACTAGCGAGAAAGAGACCCAGTACTTC.

V gene TRBV12-5 combines with J gene TRBJ1-1; D might be TRBD1 (6 bases). The V and J ends lost 3 bases and 0 bases respectively, with 14 bases between them. The CDR3 consists of 16 residues. Germline CDR1 is LGHNT and CDR2 is FRNRAP. CDR3 DNA: TGTGCTAGTGGTTTCGAGTCGGACAGACTGAACACTGAAGCTTTCTTT. As protein: CASGFESDRLNTEAFF.

This sequence joins TRBV4-2 and TRBJ1-5, with a tentative D call TRBD1 (5 bases). The CDR3 consists of 16 residues. Germline V lookup: CDR1 LGHNA, CDR2 YNFKEQ. V was shortened by 0 bases and J by 11 bases, with 20 bases between the two germline ends. CDR3 loop: CASSQDRLGGGWSQHF. The CDR3 bases are TGTGCCAGCAGCCAAGATAGGCTAGGCGGGGGTTGGTCCCAGCATTTT.

The J gene is TRBJ1-5, the V gene TRBV7-8, with 11 bases matching TRBD1. V lost 5 bases, J lost 4 bases, and 4 bases stayed unmatched. The CDR3 consists of 15 residues. Germline CDR1 SGHVS, CDR2 FQNEAQ. CDR3 coding DNA: TGTGCCAGCAGCGGGACAGGGGGGGGTAATCAGCCCCAGCATTTT. Amino acid sequence: CASSGTGGGNQPQHF.

This clone turned up a few times. V is TRBV12-3 or TRBV12-4 and J is TRBJ1-2, with D possibly matching TRBD1 (6 bases). V lost 8 bases and J lost 4, with 11 bases in between. The CDR3 runs 12 residues. CDR3 in DNA: TGTGCCAGCGGGGGACAAACCTATGGCTACACCTTC. This translates into CASGGQTYGYTF.

The chain uses TRBV29-1 and TRBJ1-2; a weak D match, TRBD1 (6 bases). The CDR3 totals 14 residues. CDR1 is SQVTM and CDR2 is ANQGSEA in the germline V gene. V lost 6 bases and J 1 base, leaving 15 bases between the germline ends. In DNA, the CDR3 is TGCAGCGTAGAGTCAACAGGGTTTAACTATGGCTACACCTTC. Translation: CSVESTGFNYGYTF. Drawing the rest from reference TRBV29-1 and TRBJ1-2, the complete variable domain is SAVISQKPSRDICQRGTSLTIQCQVDSQVTMMFWYRQQPGQSLTLIATANQGSEATYESGFVIDKFPISRPNLTFSTLTVSNMSPEDSSIYLCSVESTGFNYGYTFGSGTRLTVV.

The rearrangement links TRBV6-1 to TRBJ1-5; TRBD1 matches at 7 bases. Germline trimming cut 1 base from V and 4 bases from J; bases unmatched to any gene: 4. Germline V lookup: CDR1 MNHNS, CDR2 SASEGT. The CDR3 is 15 residues long. The CDR3 region has the DNA TGTGCCAGCAGTGAAGGTTCCAGGGGGAATCAGCCCCAGCATTTT. It specifies CASSEGSRGNQPQHF.

The rearrangement joins TRBV9 to TRBJ2-3; 7 positions match TRBD2. This CDR3 contains 16 residues. Looked up from germline, CDR1 is SGDLS and CDR2 is YYNGEE. Unmatched junction bases numbered 8, after V lost 0 bases and J lost 4 bases. CDR3 region: CASSVDRSGAADTQYF. CDR3 bases: TGTGCCAGCAGCGTAGATCGAAGCGGGGCGGCAGATACGCAGTATTTT.

The rearrangement joins TRBV15 to TRBJ1-1; D is ambiguous. CDR1 LNHNV and CDR2 YYDKDF come from the germline V gene (reference sequence). The germline V and J ends were trimmed by 0 bases and 1 base, with 9 bases remaining between them. The CDR3 spans 15 residues. CDR3 residues: CATSREESRNTEAFF. Written as DNA, the CDR3 is TGTGCCACCAGCAGAGAAGAGAGCCGGAACACTGAAGCTTTCTTT.

This clone was seen once. This chain links TRBV6-1 with TRBJ1-5; no reliable D call. This CDR3 has 15 residues. The ends were cut back, 1 base at V and 6 bases at J, with 13 bases in the middle. CDR1 MNHNS and CDR2 SASEGT come from the germline V gene. In nucleotides, the CDR3 is TGTGCCAGCAGTGAAGGCCGGCAGCCTAGTCAGCCCCAGCATTTT. As protein: CASSEGRQPSQPQHF.

This chain joins TRBV2 and TRBJ1-4; possibly TRBD1 for D (5 bases). Trimming removed 8 bases from V and 3 bases from J, with 19 bases in between. CDR3 size: 16 residues. Germline loops: CDR1 SNHLY, CDR2 FYNNEI. The CDR3 protein is CASCGAFGTPNEKLFF. CDR3 coding DNA: TGTGCCAGCTGTGGGGCGTTCGGAACTCCTAATGAAAAACTGTTTTTT.

The J gene is TRBJ2-7, the V gene TRBV19; D is possibly TRBD2 (5 bases). This CDR3 comprises 15 residues. Trimming stripped 11 bases from V and 2 bases from J, with 22 bases between. Germline values: CDR1 LNHDA, CDR2 SQIVND (reference sequence). For the CDR3, the DNA is TGTGCCTCTAGGGTAGATGGGAGAGCGACCTACGAGCAGTACTTC. This translates into CASRVDGRATYEQYF. Variable domain in full (rest from reference TRBV19 and TRBJ2-7): DGGITQSPKYLFRKEGQNVTLSCEQNLNHDAMYWYRQDPGQGLRLIYYSQIVNDFQKGDIAEGYSVSREKKESFPLTVTSAQKNPTAFYLCASRVDGRATYEQYFGPGTRLTVT.

This chain uses TRBV19 with TRBJ1-5; tentative D call: TRBD1 (5 bases). This CDR3 spans 13 amino acids. Germline CDR1 reads LNHDA; CDR2 reads SQIVND (reference sequence). Trimming took 7 bases from V and 3 from J, leaving 10 bases between them. DNA for the CDR3: TGTGCCAGTAACAGACAGTACAATCAGCCCCAGCATTTT. Residues: CASNRQYNQPQHF.

The chain is built from TRBV4-1 and TRBJ2-2; 8 bases are a match to TRBD2. The trim removed 0 bases at V and 4 bases at J, leaving 4 bases unmatched. The length of the CDR3 is 16 residues. The germline gives CDR1 MGHRA, CDR2 YSYEKL. The CDR3 loop reads CASSQEPGGSTGELFF. The CDR3 DNA reads TGCGCCAGCAGCCAAGAACCGGGGGGGAGCACCGGGGAGCTGTTTTTT.

The chain links TRBV19 to TRBJ2-3, with 12 bases aligning to TRBD2. Germline trimming cut 5 bases from V and 0 bases from J; bases unmatched to any gene: 6. The CDR3 is made up of 17 amino acids. Germline CDR1 is LNHDA and CDR2 is SQIVND (reference sequence). The CDR3 protein is CASSLKLAGGSTDTQYF. In DNA, the CDR3 is TGTGCCAGTAGTCTAAAACTAGCGGGGGGCAGCACAGATACGCAGTATTTT.

The rearrangement links TRBV5-1 to TRBJ2-3, with TRBD2 identical over 10 bases. The CDR3 has 17 residues. Germline CDR1 SGHRS, CDR2 YFSETQ. Trimming cost V 2 bases and J 6 bases; bases outside gene matches: 12. CDR3 protein: CASSLPVAGGRVDTQYF. The CDR3 DNA follows: TGCGCCAGCAGCTTACCCGTAGCGGGGGGCCGGGTTGATACGCAGTATTTT.

This chain connects TRBV5-4 to TRBJ1-1; D unresolved. Trimming took off 3 bases at V and 1 base at J, with 10 bases between the two ends. This CDR3 comprises 14 residues. The germline gives CDR1 SGHNT, CDR2 YYREEE (reference sequence). The CDR3 DNA follows: TGTGCCAGCAGCTCGACCCACAGGAACACTGAAGCTTTCTTT. Translation gives CASSSTHRNTEAFF. The variable domain in full, with the rest retrieved from reference TRBV5-4 and TRBJ1-1, is ETGVTQSPTHLIKTRGQQVTLRCSSQSGHNTVSWYQQALGQGPQFIFQYYREEENGRGNFPPRFSGLQFPNYSSELNVNALELDDSALYLCASSSTHRNTEAFFGQGTRLTVV.

As DNA, the CDR3 is TGTGCCAGCAGTGAAGCTGGGAGAGAGAGCACAGATACGCAGTATTTT. This sequence encodes CASSEAGRESTDTQYF. The rearrangement joins TRBV6-1 to TRBJ2-3; possible D gene TRBD2, 5 bases. Germline V gene data show CDR1 as MNHNS and CDR2 as SASEGT. The CDR3 consists of 16 residues. V dropped 0 bases and J dropped 0 bases, with 10 bases sitting between them.

The V call is TRBV19, the J call TRBJ2-1, with 9 bases matching TRBD1. CDR1 and CDR2 (germline): LNHDA, SQIVND (reference sequence). This CDR3 spans 17 amino acids. The trim removed 6 bases at V and 5 bases at J, leaving 14 bases unmatched. Written as DNA, the CDR3 is TGTGCCAGTAGCAGGAAGCAGACAGGGGGGTACGACAATGAGCAGTTCTTC. Its protein is CASSRKQTGGYDNEQFF.

V and J are TRBV9 and TRBJ2-3; TRBD1 might be the D (8 bases). The CDR3 runs to 16 residues. Trimming took 4 bases from V and 5 from J, leaving 20 bases between them. Germline lookup yields CDR1 SGDLS and CDR2 YYNGEE. The CDR3 loop is CASSPRRAGTGDTQYF. The CDR3 DNA reads as TGTGCCAGCAGCCCACGTCGAGCGGGGACAGGAGATACGCAGTATTTT.

The rearrangement uses TRBV7-2 and TRBJ2-1; D is unresolved. The V gene's germline CDR1 is SGHTA and CDR2 FQGNSA. The germline V and J ends were trimmed by 3 bases and 6 bases, with 12 bases remaining between them. The CDR3 contains 14 residues. The CDR3 DNA follows: TGTGCCAGCAGCTTTGTCTTCGGTGGCAATGAGCAGTTCTTC. It specifies CASSFVFGGNEQFF.